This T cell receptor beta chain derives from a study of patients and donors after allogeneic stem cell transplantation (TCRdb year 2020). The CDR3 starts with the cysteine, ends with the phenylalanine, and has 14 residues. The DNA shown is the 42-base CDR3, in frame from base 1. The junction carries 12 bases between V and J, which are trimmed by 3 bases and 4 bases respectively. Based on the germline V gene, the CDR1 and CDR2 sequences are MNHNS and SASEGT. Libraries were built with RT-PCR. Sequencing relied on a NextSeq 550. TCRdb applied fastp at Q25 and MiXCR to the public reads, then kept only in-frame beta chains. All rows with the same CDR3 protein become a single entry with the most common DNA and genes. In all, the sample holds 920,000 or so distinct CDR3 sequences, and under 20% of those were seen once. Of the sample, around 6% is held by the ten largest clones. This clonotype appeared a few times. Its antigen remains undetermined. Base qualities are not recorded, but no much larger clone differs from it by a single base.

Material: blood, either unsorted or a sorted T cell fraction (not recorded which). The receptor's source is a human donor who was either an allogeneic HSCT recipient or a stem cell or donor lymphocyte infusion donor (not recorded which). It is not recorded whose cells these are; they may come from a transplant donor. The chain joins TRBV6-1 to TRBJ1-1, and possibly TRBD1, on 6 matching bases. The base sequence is TGTGCCAGCAGTGAGACAGGCGGATCCACTGAAGCTTTCTTT. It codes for CASSETGGSTEAFF.